What follows are 25 T cell receptor beta chains derived from one specimen sequenced in a study of control samples from healthy donors and cancer patients. The data were produced by immunoSEQ multiplex PCR, yet TCRdb's version contains in-frame clones alone and is incomplete. The table shows 84,000 or so clones, with roughly 91% occurring only once. The sample was blood. These receptors were collected from a man aged 50 to 60 in good health.

This chain joins TRBV29-1 and TRBJ2-1; possibly TRBD1 for D (6 bases). Trimming pared 8 bases from V and 7 bases from J, leaving 15 bases between. The CDR3 totals 12 residues. Per germline, CDR1 SQVTM and CDR2 ANQGSEA. The CDR3 region has the DNA TGCAGCACGTACAGGGATGGGAATGAGCAGTTCTTC. Translation: CSTYRDGNEQFF.

The genes are TRBV2 and TRBJ1-3; 10 positions match TRBD1. V lost 6 bases and J lost 3; bases outside the gene matches: 8. Germline lookup yields CDR1 SNHLY and CDR2 FYNNEI. The CDR3 runs 16 residues. The CDR3 here is CASRAGTGVGGNTIYF. The CDR3 region has the DNA TGTGCCAGCAGGGCCGGGACAGGGGTTGGTGGAAACACCATATATTTT.

The genes are TRBV6-2 or TRBV6-3 and TRBJ1-1; D perhaps matches TRBD1 (5 bases). The V gene lost 3 bases and the J gene lost 6 bases, with 20 bases spanning the gap. This CDR3 is 16 amino acids long. Germline values: CDR1 MNHEY, CDR2 SVGEGT. This chain's CDR3 is CASSYTRVGVVAEAFF. The CDR3 DNA reads as TGTGCCAGCAGTTATACCAGGGTAGGAGTTGTCGCTGAAGCTTTCTTT.

The chain couples TRBV9 to TRBJ1-5; a weak D match, TRBD1 (6 bases). The CDR3 covers 13 residues. Trimming removed 4 bases from V and 7 bases from J, with 12 bases in between. Germline values: CDR1 SGDLS, CDR2 YYNGEE. The CDR3 DNA reads as TGTGCCAGCAGCCCGACAGGCGGGCAGCCCCAGCATTTT. Its protein product is CASSPTGGQPQHF.

The J gene is TRBJ1-1, the V gene TRBV12-3 or TRBV12-4, with a possible D match to TRBD1 (5 bases). The CDR3 covers 13 residues. Trimming cost V 8 bases and J 1 base, with 11 bases left between them. The CDR3 loop reads CASGGTGNTEAFF. The CDR3 DNA reads as TGTGCCAGCGGGGGAACAGGGAACACTGAAGCTTTCTTT.

The chain recombines TRBV29-1 with TRBJ2-5, with a possible D match to TRBD2 (7 bases). V lost 8 bases and J lost 5, with 21 bases in between. CDR3 length: 14 residues. Per germline, CDR1 SQVTM and CDR2 ANQGSEA. The DNA of the CDR3 is TGCAGCCAGCTAGGGGGGGCGGGGAGCGAGACCCAGTACTTC. It translates to CSQLGGAGSETQYF.

The chain recombines TRBV24-1 with TRBJ1-4; D unresolved. V lost 6 bases to trimming and J lost 5 bases, with 6 bases between them. The CDR3 is made up of 12 amino acids. Per the germline V gene, CDR1 is KGHDR and CDR2 is SFDVKD. The CDR3 DNA reads as TGTGCCACCAGTTTGGGGAATGAAAAACTGTTTTTT. This gives the protein CATSLGNEKLFF.

This sequence joins TRBV6-2 or TRBV6-3 and TRBJ1-1, with D tentatively TRBD1 (5 bases). The CDR3 is 13 residues long. Germline-derived CDR1 and CDR2 are MNHEY and SVGEGT. Trimming cost V 2 bases and J 3 bases, with 7 bases left between them. The CDR3 DNA reads TGTGCCAGCAGTTACGGGGGTGACACTGAAGCTTTCTTT. Encoded protein: CASSYGGDTEAFF.

About this clone: Other DNA sequences of this sample code for an identical CDR3. The V gene is TRBV19, the J gene TRBJ1-5, with 9 bases matching TRBD1. CDR1 is LNHDA, CDR2 SQIVND, per germline (reference sequence). V lost 5 bases to trimming and J lost 7 bases; unmatched junction nucleotides: 12. The CDR3 runs to 16 residues. The CDR3 reads CASSGPTGGGGQPQHF. Written as DNA, the CDR3 is TGTGCCAGTAGTGGTCCTACAGGGGGCGGGGGGCAGCCCCAGCATTTT.

The chain links TRBV2 to TRBJ1-5; TRBD1 agrees at 8 bases. With 2 bases clipped from V and 2 bases from J, the junction kept 11 bases outside the gene matches. Per germline, CDR1 SNHLY and CDR2 FYNNEI. This CDR3 comprises 18 residues. The CDR3 region has the DNA TGTGCCAGCAGTGAATCGGACAGGGCAGCCTTTGGCAATCAGCCCCAGCATTTT. This gives the protein CASSESDRAAFGNQPQHF.

The chain joins TRBV18 to TRBJ1-2; 8 bases line up with TRBD1. CDR1 KGHSH and CDR2 LQKENI come from the germline V gene. V shed 5 bases, J shed 3 bases, and the junction held 5 bases outside the gene matches. The CDR3 spans 14 residues. CDR3 in DNA: TGTGCCAGCTCAGGACAGACAGGGGACTATGGCTACACCTTC. It is translated as CASSGQTGDYGYTF.

The CDR3 sequence: CASSLLGSQRTGIGYTF. As DNA, the CDR3 is TGTGCCAGCAGCCTCCTTGGATCTCAACGGACAGGGATTGGCTACACCTTC. This chain links TRBV5-6 with TRBJ1-2, with 8 bases that match TRBD1. Germline CDR1 reads SGHDT; CDR2 reads YYEEEE. With 4 bases clipped from V and 7 bases from J, the junction kept 18 bases outside the gene matches. The length of the CDR3 is 17 residues.

The chain carries TRBV5-1 and TRBJ2-3, with a weak D call TRBD2 (6 bases). Germline CDR1 is SGHRS and CDR2 is YFSETQ. V dropped 0 bases and J dropped 5 bases, with 13 bases sitting between them. This CDR3 comprises 15 residues. CDR3 nucleotide sequence: TGCGCCAGCAGCTTGGGGGAGGTACTGCGAGATACGCAGTATTTT. Amino acids: CASSLGEVLRDTQYF.

J is TRBJ2-7 and V is TRBV7-6; perhaps TRBD1 as D (6 bases). The CDR3 runs 16 residues. Germline V gene sequence: CDR1 SGHVS, CDR2 FNYEAQ. V was pared by 10 bases and J by 5 bases, with 27 bases between. The CDR3 loop is CATQSFPGQQPHEQYF. The CDR3 DNA follows: TGTGCCACACAAAGTTTCCCGGGACAACAACCCCACGAGCAGTACTTC.

The rearrangement uses TRBV6-1 and TRBJ1-5, with D uncertain. Germline V CDR1 and CDR2: MNHNS, SASEGT. This CDR3 comprises 13 residues. V was shortened by 2 bases and J by 6 bases, with 8 bases between the two germline ends. The CDR3 coding sequence is TGTGCCAGCAGTGAAAGCATCAGTCAGCCCCAGCATTTT. It codes for CASSESISQPQHF.

The rearrangement links TRBV19 to TRBJ1-3; no clear D gene. The germline CDR1 and CDR2 sequences are LNHDA and SQIVND (reference sequence). The CDR3 extends over 13 amino acids. V lost 3 bases and J lost 4, with 7 bases in between. CDR3 DNA sequence: TGTGCCAGTAGTATCCCCAAAGGAAACACCATATATTTT. It specifies CASSIPKGNTIYF.

Of note for this clone: Different DNA sequences within this sample yield the same CDR3. This chain connects TRBV5-6 to TRBJ2-7; tentative D call: TRBD1 (5 bases). CDR3 size: 12 residues. The germline V and J ends were trimmed by 5 bases and 4 bases, with 10 bases remaining between them. Germline CDR1 is SGHDT and CDR2 is YYEEEE. CDR3 nucleotides: TGTGCCAGCAGTTCAGGGTTGTACGAGCAGTACTTC. This sequence encodes CASSSGLYEQYF.

This sequence joins TRBV18 and TRBJ2-2; tentative D call: TRBD1 (5 bases). The CDR3 covers 15 residues. The germline gives CDR1 KGHSH, CDR2 LQKENI. Trimming took off 3 bases at V and 2 bases at J, with 10 bases between the two ends. This chain's CDR3 is CASSPEGVNTGELFF. As DNA, the CDR3 is TGTGCCAGCTCACCCGAAGGGGTTAACACCGGGGAGCTGTTTTTT.

This chain joins TRBV6-2 or TRBV6-3 and TRBJ1-5; D uncertain. The V and J ends lost 4 bases and 7 bases respectively, with 14 bases between them. The CDR3 is 14 amino acids. Germline V gene lookup returns CDR1 MNHEY and CDR2 SVGEGT. For the CDR3, the DNA is TGTGCCAGCAGTTTGTTCGCTGTAAAACAGCCCCAGCATTTT. Its protein is CASSLFAVKQPQHF.

This clone has only one observation. This rearrangement joins TRBV7-4 to TRBJ2-2; D is unclear. CDR3 length equals 17 residues. V lost 5 bases to trimming and J lost 8 bases, with 24 bases between them. Germline values: CDR1 SGHVT, CDR2 SQSDAQ. The CDR3 reads CASSEVRSQLIVGELFF. CDR3 nucleotides: TGTGCCAGCAGCGAGGTGAGGTCCCAACTAATTGTAGGGGAGCTGTTTTTT.

This clone was seen a single time. The genes are TRBV7-9 and TRBJ2-2, with unresolved D. V was trimmed by 2 bases and J by 1 base, leaving 8 bases between them. There are 15 residues in the CDR3. Germline V gene data show CDR1 as SEHNR and CDR2 as FQNEAQ (reference sequence). The CDR3 region is CASSLQSVNTGELFF. CDR3 bases: TGTGCCAGCAGCTTACAATCTGTGAACACCGGGGAGCTGTTTTTT.

V and J are TRBV13 and TRBJ1-2; a weak D match, TRBD1 (6 bases). The CDR3 runs to 16 residues. V lost 5 bases, J lost 1 base, and 17 bases lay in between. CDR1 and CDR2 (germline): PRHDT, FYEKMQ (reference sequence). The CDR3 sequence: CASSPSGTTFNYGYTF. The CDR3 nucleotides are TGTGCCAGCAGCCCTTCCGGGACAACCTTTAACTATGGCTACACCTTC.

This chain links TRBV18 with TRBJ1-5; TRBD1 matches 10 bases. V was pared by 5 bases and J by 8 bases, with 9 bases of the junction left unmatched. The germline CDR1 and CDR2 sequences are KGHSH and LQKENI. The CDR3 contains 15 residues. DNA for the CDR3: TGTGCCAGCTCATTGGGGACAGGGGAACGGGAGCCCCAGCATTTT. Amino acid sequence: CASSLGTGEREPQHF.

Written as DNA, the CDR3 is TGTGCCAGTAGTCTGATGTCGGAGAACACTGAAGCTTTCTTT. As protein: CASSLMSENTEAFF. The rearrangement uses TRBV19 and TRBJ1-1; D unresolved. CDR3 length: 14 amino acids. In germline, CDR1 is LNHDA, CDR2 SQIVND (reference sequence). The V gene lost 5 bases and the J gene lost 1 base, with 11 bases spanning the gap.

The DNA of the CDR3 is TGCGCCAGCAGTCGCCAGGGAGGGGAAAAACTGTTTTTT. Its protein is CASSRQGGEKLFF. This chain links TRBV10-2 with TRBJ1-4, with D perhaps TRBD1 (5 bases). This CDR3 comprises 13 residues. Germline V gives CDR1 WSHSY, CDR2 SAAADI. Trimming cost V 5 bases and J 8 bases, with 12 bases left between them.